This TCR beta chain appears in the sequencing data of a study of shared clonotypes between healthy human individuals. General study findings and limits: Larger estimated richness was generally seen in naive subsets than in memory subsets.

A remark on this clone: Its antigen is not known.

The CDR3 is 15 amino acids. The V gene end was trimmed by 2 bases and the J gene end by 1 base; junction bases not matched to a gene: 4. Germline V CDR1 and CDR2: MNHEY, SVGAGI. Sequencing was at deep level. Repertoires were generated with immunoSEQ multiplex PCR, while TCRdb's copy carries only in-frame clones and drops some. The top ten hold more than 0.1% of the sample, which has about 2 million clones, roughly 94% seen once. Naive CD4+ cells were CD45RA-selected; the remaining cells were memory. This clonotype originated in a man younger than 35 in good health. The specimen was naive CD4+ T cells sorted from blood. The subset here: CD45RA+ positively selected. The V call is TRBV6-5, the J call TRBJ1-2, with 7 bases that match TRBD1. CDR3 nucleotide sequence: TGTGCCAGCAGTTACGTTGGGACAGTTAACTATGGCTACACCTTC. This gives the protein CASSYVGTVNYGYTF.